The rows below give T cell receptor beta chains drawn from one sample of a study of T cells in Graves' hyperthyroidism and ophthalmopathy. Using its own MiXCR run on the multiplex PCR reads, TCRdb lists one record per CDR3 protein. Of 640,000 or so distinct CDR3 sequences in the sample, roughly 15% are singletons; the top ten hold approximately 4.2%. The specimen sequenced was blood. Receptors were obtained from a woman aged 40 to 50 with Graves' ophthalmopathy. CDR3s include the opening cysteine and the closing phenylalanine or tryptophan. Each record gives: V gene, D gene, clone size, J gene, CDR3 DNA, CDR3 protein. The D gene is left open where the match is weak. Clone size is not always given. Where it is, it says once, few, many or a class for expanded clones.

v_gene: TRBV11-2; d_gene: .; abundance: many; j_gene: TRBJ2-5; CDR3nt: TGTGCCAGCGAGCCGGGAGCATCGGGGCGAGAGACCCAGTACTTC; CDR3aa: CASEPGASGRETQYF
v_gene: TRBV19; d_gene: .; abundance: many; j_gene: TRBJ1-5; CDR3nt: TGTGCCAGTACCATAGGGACCGTGGGGGGGTATCAGTCCCAGCATTTT; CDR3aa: CASTIGTVGGYQSQHF
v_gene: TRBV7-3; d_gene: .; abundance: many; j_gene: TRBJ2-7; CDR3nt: TGTGCCAGCAGGGAAGGACCCCAGGGAACCTACGAGCAGTACTTC; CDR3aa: CASREGPQGTYEQYF
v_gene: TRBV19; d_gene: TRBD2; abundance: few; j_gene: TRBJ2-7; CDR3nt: TGTGCCAGTAGTATAGATCCCGGCGGGAGGGCGGACGAGCAGTACTTC; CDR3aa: CASSIDPGGRADEQYF
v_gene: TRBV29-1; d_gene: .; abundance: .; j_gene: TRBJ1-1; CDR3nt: TGCAGCGTTGGAATAGGAGAAAACACTGAAGCTTTCTTT; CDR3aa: CSVGIGENTEAFF
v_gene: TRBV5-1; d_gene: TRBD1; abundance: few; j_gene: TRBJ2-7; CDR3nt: TGCGCCAGCACCGAGACAGGGAGCTCCTACGAGCAGTACTTC; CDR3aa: CASTETGSSYEQYF
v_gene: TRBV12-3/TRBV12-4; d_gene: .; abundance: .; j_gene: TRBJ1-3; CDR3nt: TGTGCCAGCAGTCCAGGCCGCAACTCTGGAAACACCATATATTTT; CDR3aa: CASSPGRNSGNTIYF
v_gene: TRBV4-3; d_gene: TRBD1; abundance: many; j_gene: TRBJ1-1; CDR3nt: TGCGCCAGCAGCCGAGACAGGGGGCAAATGAGCACTGAAGCTTTCTTT; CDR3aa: CASSRDRGQMSTEAFF
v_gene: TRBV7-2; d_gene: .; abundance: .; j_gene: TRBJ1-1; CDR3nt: TGTGCCAGCAGCTTATTTGGGAACCTAAACACTGAAGCTTTCTTT; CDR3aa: CASSLFGNLNTEAFF
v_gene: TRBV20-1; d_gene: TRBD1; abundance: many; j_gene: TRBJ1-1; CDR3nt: TGCAGTGCTAGCCCCTGGACAGGGGGAAAGACTGAAGCTTTCTTT; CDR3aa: CSASPWTGGKTEAFF
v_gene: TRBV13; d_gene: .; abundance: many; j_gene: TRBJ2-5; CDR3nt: TGTGCCAGCAGCTTAAGCTATTCAGGGCGATCGGGAGAGACCCAGTACTTC; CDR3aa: CASSLSYSGRSGETQYF